This note documents a single T cell receptor (beta chain) sequence. The target antigen is unknown. Distinct nucleotide sequences in the sample also encode this CDR3. Genomic DNA came from blood regulatory T cells gated CD4+ CD25-high CD127-low. The data belong to a study of regulatory and conventional T cells in RAG deficiency. General study results and limits: These Omenn syndrome Treg sorts may hold peripherally activated cells instead. Patient subsets had shorter CDR3s; Omenn Treg-Tconv overlap exceeded 85%. Other subsets showed approximately 9.6-fold reductions, but Treg unique TCR beta sequences fell 75 to 100-fold in these patients.

Sequencing used immunoSEQ multiplex PCR; TCRdb keeps in-frame clones, though not all of them. In the table there are fewer than 10,000 clones, approximately 88% of which are singletons. This same sample was also taken into another study, of regulatory T cells. In that study: The PCR used 52 TRBV and 13 TRBJ primers. Skewed V and J usage and few unique V-J pairs marked patient repertoires, most in Tregs.

The clonotype was recovered from a human donor in good health. The material sequenced was Tregs sorted from blood.

Here the CDR3 reads CASSLGGGRDRGYEQYF. For the CDR3, the DNA is TGCGCCAGCAGCTTGGGTGGGGGCCGGGACAGGGGATATGAGCAGTACTTC. The J gene is TRBJ2-7, the V gene TRBV5-1, with TRBD1 identical over 10 bases. V lost 0 bases and J lost 7; bases outside the gene matches: 13. Germline V lookup: CDR1 SGHRS, CDR2 YFSETQ. The CDR3 totals 17 residues.